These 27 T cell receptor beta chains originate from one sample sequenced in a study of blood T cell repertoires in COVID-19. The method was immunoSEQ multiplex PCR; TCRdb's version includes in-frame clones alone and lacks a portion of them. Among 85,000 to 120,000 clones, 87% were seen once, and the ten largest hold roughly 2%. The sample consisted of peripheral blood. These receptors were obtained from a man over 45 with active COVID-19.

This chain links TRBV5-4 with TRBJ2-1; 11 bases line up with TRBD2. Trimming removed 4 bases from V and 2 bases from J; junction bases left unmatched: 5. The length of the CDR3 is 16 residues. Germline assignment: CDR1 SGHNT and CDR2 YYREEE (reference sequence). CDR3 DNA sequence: TGTGCCAGCAGCATTAGCGGGGGGGGCCCCTACAATGAGCAGTTCTTC. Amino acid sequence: CASSISGGGPYNEQFF.

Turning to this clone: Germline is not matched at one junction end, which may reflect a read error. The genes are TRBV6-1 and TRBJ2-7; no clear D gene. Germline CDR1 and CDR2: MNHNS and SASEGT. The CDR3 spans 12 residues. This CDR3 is CASREVPYEQYF. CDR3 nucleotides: TGTGCCAGCAGGGAAGTCCCATACGAGCAGTACTTC.

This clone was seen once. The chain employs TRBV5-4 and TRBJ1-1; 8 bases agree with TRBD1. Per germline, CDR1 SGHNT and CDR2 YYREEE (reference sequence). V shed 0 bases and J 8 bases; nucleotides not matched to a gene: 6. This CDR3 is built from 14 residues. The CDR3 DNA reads TGTGCCAGCAGCTTGGGCCTCCGGGACAGGGAAGCTTTCTTT. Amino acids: CASSLGLRDREAFF. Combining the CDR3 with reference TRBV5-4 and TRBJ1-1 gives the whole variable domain ETGVTQSPTHLIKTRGQQVTLRCSSQSGHNTVSWYQQALGQGPQFIFQYYREEENGRGNFPPRFSGLQFPNYSSELNVNALELDDSALYLCASSLGLRDREAFFGQGTRLTVV.

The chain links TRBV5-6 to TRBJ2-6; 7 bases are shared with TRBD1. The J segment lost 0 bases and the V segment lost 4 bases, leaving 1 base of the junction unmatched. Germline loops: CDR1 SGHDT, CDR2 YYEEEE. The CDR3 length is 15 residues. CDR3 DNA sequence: TGTGCCAGCAGCCGACAGGGCTCTGGGGCCAACGTCCTGACTTTC. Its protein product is CASSRQGSGANVLTF.

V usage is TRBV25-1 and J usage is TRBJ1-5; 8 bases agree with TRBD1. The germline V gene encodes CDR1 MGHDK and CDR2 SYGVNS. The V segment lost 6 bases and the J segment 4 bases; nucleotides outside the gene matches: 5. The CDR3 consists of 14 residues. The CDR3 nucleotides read TGTGCCAGCAGCCCAGGGGGCCGGAATCAGCCCCAGCATTTT. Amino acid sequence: CASSPGGRNQPQHF.

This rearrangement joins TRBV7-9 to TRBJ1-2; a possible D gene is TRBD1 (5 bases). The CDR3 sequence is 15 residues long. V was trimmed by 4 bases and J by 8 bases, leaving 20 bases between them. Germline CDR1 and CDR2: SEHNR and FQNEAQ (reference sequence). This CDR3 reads CASSSPGLIYRGYTF. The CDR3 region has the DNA TGTGCCAGCAGCTCCCCGGGACTCATCTATAGGGGCTACACCTTC.

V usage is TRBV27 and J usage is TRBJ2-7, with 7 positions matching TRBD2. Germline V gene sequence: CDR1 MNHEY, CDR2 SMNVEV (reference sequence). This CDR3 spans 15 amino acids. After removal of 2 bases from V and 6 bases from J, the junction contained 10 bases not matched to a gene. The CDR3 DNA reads TGTGCCAGCAGTTTACGGGGGGATCTCTCTGGCGAGCAGTACTTC. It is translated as CASSLRGDLSGEQYF.

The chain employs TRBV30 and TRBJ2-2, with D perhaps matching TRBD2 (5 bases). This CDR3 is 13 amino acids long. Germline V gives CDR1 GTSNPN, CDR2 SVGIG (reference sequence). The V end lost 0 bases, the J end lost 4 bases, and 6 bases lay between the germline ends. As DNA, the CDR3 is TGTGCCTGGAGTGTTGGAGGCACCGGGGAGCTGTTTTTT. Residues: CAWSVGGTGELFF.

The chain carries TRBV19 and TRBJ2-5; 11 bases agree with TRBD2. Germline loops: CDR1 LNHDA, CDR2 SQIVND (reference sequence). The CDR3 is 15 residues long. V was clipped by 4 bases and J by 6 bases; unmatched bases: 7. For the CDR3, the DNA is TGTGCCAGTAGTACTGAGCTAGCGGGGGGAAAGACCCAGTACTTC. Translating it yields CASSTELAGGKTQYF.

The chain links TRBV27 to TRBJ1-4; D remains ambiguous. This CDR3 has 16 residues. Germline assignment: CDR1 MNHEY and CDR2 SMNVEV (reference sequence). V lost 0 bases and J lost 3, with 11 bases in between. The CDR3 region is CASSLSSGFANEKLFF. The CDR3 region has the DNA TGTGCCAGCAGTTTATCCTCAGGATTTGCTAATGAAAAACTGTTTTTT.

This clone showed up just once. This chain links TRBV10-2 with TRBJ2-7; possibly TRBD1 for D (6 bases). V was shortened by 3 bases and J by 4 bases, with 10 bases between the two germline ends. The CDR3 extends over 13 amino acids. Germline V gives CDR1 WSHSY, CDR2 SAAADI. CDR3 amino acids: CASSEGQGYEQYF. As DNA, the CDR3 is TGCGCCAGCAGTGAAGGCCAGGGGTACGAGCAGTACTTC.

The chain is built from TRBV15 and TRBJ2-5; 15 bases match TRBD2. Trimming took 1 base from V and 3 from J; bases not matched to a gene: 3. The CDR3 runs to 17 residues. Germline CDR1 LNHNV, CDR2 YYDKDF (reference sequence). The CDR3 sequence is CATSRVGLAGGKETQYF. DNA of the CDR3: TGTGCCACCAGCAGAGTCGGACTAGCGGGGGGGAAAGAGACCCAGTACTTC.

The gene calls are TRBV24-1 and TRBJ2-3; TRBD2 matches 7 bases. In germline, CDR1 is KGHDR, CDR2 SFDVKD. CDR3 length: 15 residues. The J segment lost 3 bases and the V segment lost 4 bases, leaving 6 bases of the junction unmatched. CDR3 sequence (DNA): TGTGCCACCAGTGAGCGCGGGGGTCCTACAGATACGCAGTATTTT. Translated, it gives CATSERGGPTDTQYF.

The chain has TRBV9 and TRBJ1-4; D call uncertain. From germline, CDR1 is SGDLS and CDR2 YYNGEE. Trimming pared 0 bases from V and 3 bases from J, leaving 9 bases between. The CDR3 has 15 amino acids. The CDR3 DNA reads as TGTGCCAGCAGCGTAGGCGGAGGATCTAATGAAAAACTGTTTTTT. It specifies CASSVGGGSNEKLFF.

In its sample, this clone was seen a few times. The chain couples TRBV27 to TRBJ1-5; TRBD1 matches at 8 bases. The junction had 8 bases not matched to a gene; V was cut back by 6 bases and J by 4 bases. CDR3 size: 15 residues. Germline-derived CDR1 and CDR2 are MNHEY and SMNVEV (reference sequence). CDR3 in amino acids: CASSFLTGANQPQHF. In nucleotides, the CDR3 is TGTGCCAGCAGCTTCCTGACAGGGGCAAATCAGCCCCAGCATTTT.

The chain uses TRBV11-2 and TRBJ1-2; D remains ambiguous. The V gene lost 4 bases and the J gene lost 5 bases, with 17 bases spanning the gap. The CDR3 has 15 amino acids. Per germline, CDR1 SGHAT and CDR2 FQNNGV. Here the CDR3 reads CASSSRLVPGYGYTF. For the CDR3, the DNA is TGTGCCAGCAGCTCGAGACTAGTCCCGGGGTATGGCTACACCTTC.

The CDR3 loop reads CAITNGAGGQETQYF. As DNA, the CDR3 is TGTGCCATCACCAATGGAGCGGGGGGGCAAGAGACCCAGTACTTC. This chain connects TRBV10-3 to TRBJ2-5; 10 bases are a match to TRBD2. The ends lost 7 bases at V and 2 bases at J; junction bases unmatched: 7. The CDR3 is made up of 15 amino acids. Germline values: CDR1 ENHRY, CDR2 SYGVKD.

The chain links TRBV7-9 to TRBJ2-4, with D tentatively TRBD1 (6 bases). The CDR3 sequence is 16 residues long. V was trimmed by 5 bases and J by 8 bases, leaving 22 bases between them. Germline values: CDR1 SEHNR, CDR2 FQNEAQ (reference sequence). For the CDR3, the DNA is TGTGCCAGCAGCCAAAGGACATGGACAGCAGGGCACATTCAGTACTTC. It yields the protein CASSQRTWTAGHIQYF.

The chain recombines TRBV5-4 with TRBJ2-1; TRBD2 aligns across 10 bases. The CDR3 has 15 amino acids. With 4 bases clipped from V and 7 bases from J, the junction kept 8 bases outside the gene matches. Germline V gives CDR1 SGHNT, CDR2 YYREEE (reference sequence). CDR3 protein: CASSRAGGPGNEQFF. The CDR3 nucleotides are TGTGCCAGCAGCCGAGCGGGGGGGCCGGGGAATGAGCAGTTCTTC.

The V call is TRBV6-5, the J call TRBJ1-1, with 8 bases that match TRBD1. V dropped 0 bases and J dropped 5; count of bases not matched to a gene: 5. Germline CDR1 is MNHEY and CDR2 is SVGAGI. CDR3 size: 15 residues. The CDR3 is CASSYSQGAGTEAFF. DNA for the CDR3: TGTGCCAGCAGTTACTCGCAGGGGGCAGGAACTGAAGCTTTCTTT.

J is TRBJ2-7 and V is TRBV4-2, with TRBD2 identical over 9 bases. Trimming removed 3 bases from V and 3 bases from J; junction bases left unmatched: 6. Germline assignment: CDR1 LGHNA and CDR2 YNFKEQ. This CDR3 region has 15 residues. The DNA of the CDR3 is TGTGCCAGCAGCCAGGCGGGGGGGCTTAACTACGAGCAGTACTTC. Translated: CASSQAGGLNYEQYF.

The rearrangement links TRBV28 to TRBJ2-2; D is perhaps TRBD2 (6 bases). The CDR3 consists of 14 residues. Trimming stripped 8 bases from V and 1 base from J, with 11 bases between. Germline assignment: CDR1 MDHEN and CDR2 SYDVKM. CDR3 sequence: CASSGTGNTGELFF. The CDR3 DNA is TGTGCCAGCTCCGGGACTGGGAACACCGGGGAGCTGTTTTTT. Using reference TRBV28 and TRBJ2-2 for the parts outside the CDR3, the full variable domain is DVKVTQSSRYLVKRTGEKVFLECVQDMDHENMFWYRQDPGLGLRLIYFSYDVKMKEKGDIPEGYSVSREKKERFSLILESASTNQTSMYLCASSGTGNTGELFFGEGSRLTVL.

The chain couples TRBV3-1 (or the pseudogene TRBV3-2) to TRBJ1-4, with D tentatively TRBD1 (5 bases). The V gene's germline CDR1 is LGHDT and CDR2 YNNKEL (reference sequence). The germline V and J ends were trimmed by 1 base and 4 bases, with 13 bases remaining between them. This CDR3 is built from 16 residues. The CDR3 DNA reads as TGTGCCAGCAGCCAAGCGGGCGACGACAGTAATGAAAAACTGTTTTTT. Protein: CASSQAGDDSNEKLFF.

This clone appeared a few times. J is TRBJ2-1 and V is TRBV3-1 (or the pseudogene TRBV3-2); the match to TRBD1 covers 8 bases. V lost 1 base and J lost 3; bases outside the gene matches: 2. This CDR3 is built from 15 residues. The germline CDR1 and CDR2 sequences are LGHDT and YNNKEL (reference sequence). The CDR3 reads CASSQAGGHYNEQFF. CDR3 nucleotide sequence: TGTGCCAGCAGCCAAGCAGGGGGCCACTACAATGAGCAGTTCTTC.

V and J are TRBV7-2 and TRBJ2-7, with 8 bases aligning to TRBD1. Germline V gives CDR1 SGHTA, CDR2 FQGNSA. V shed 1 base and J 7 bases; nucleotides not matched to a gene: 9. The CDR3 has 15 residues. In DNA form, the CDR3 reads TGTGCCAGCAGCTTAGTCCCAGGGGGCAAGGGGGAGCAGTACTTC. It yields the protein CASSLVPGGKGEQYF.

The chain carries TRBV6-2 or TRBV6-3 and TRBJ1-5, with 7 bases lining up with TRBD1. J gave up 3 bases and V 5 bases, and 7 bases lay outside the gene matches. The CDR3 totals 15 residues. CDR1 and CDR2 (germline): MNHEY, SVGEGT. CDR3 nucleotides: TGTGCCAGCAGTCAGGGGGTGTATCACAATCAGCCCCAGCATTTT. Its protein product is CASSQGVYHNQPQHF.

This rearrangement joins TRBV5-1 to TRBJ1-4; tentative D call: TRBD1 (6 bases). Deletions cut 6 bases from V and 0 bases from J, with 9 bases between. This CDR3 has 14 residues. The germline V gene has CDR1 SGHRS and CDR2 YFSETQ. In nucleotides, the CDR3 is TGCGCCAGCACTCAGGGGCCAACTAATGAAAAACTGTTTTTT. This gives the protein CASTQGPTNEKLFF.